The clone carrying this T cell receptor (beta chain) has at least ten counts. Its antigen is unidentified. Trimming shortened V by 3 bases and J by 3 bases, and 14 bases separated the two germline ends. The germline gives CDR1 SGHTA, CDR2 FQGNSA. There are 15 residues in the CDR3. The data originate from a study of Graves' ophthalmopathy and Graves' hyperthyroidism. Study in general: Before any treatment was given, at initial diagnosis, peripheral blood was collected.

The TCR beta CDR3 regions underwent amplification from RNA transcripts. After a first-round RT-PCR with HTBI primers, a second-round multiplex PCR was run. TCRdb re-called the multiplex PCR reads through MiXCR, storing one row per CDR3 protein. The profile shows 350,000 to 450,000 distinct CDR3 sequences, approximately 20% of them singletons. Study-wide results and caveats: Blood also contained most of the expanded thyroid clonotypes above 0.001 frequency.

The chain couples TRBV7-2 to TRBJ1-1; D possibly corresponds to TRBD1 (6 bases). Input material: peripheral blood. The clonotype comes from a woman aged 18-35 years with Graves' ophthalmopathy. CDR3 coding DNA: TGTGCCAGCAGCTTTTCGACAGGTTCCTACACTGAAGCTTTCTTT. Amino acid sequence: CASSFSTGSYTEAFF.